The rows below give T cell receptor beta chains drawn from one sample of a study of T cells after yellow fever vaccination. TCRdb called the 5' RACE reads again in MiXCR, with one record for every CDR3 protein. The sample lists over 120,000 distinct CDR3 sequences; 6.6% were seen once. The starting material was CD4+ T cells sorted from PBMCs, obtained 10 days after the yellow fever booster vaccination. The origin of the receptors is a man aged 25 to 40 who received the YFV17D yellow fever vaccine. Each CDR3 is given with its conserved first and last residue. D genes are given only for firm matches. The size of a clone is reported for some rows only, either as once, few or many, or as a class for expanded clones.

clone_size | j_call | d_call | v_call | cdr3_aa | cdr3_nt
many | TRBJ2-1 | TRBD2 | TRBV7-2 | CASSLGTSGNEQFF | TGTGCCAGCAGCTTAGGGACTAGCGGCAATGAGCAGTTCTTC
NA | TRBJ1-3 | NA | TRBV30 | CAWVPRGRSGNTIYF | TGTGCCTGGGTCCCCCGGGGACGCTCTGGAAACACCATATATTTT
many | TRBJ1-1 | NA | TRBV7-2 | CASSLTPGAMNTEAFF | TGTGCCAGCAGCTTAACCCCGGGCGCCATGAACACTGAAGCTTTCTTT
many | TRBJ2-1 | NA | TRBV27 | CASSSRSSYNEQFF | TGTGCCAGCAGTTCCCGAAGCTCCTACAATGAGCAGTTCTTC
many | TRBJ2-7 | NA | TRBV20-1 | CSAVRDGGTYEQYF | TGCAGTGCGGTCCGGGACGGAGGCACCTACGAGCAGTACTTC
many | TRBJ2-7 | NA | TRBV28 | CASSLDIFYEQYF | TGTGCCAGCAGTTTGGACATCTTCTACGAGCAGTACTTC
many | TRBJ2-5 | NA | TRBV14 | CASSFARQPRETQYF | TGTGCCAGCAGCTTTGCTCGACAGCCCCGTGAGACCCAGTACTTC
many | TRBJ2-1 | NA | TRBV30 | CAWSVNSDNEQFF | TGTGCCTGGAGTGTAAATTCTGACAATGAGCAGTTCTTC
few | TRBJ2-2 | NA | TRBV5-5 | CASSLSAGFTGELFF | TGTGCCAGCAGCTTGTCCGCAGGCTTCACCGGGGAGCTGTTTTTT
many | TRBJ2-5 | NA | TRBV9 | CASGPPHGKTQYF | TGTGCCAGCGGACCTCCCCACGGGAAGACCCAGTACTTC
few | TRBJ2-7 | TRBD1 | TRBV6-1 | CASSPGTGGPRGEQYF | TGTGCCAGCTCGCCCGGGACAGGGGGCCCCCGTGGCGAGCAGTACTTC
few | TRBJ2-2 | NA | TRBV19 | CASRTASNTGELFF | TGTGCCAGTAGAACAGCTTCGAACACCGGGGAGCTGTTTTTT
many | TRBJ1-1 | TRBD1 | TRBV7-8 | CATTGQTNTEAFF | TGTGCCACTACGGGACAGACGAACACTGAAGCTTTCTTT
NA | TRBJ1-5 | NA | TRBV29-1 | CSVEISADQPQHF | TGCAGCGTTGAGATATCGGCCGATCAGCCCCAGCATTTT
many | TRBJ2-2 | TRBD2 | TRBV6-1 | CASSGILAGEDTGELFF | TGTGCCAGCAGCGGGATTCTAGCGGGAGAGGACACCGGGGAGCTGTTTTTT
few | TRBJ2-5 | TRBD1 | TRBV18 | CASSRRTGGMGETQYF | TGTGCCAGCTCTCGAAGGACAGGGGGCATGGGAGAGACCCAGTACTTC
many | TRBJ2-4 | TRBD1 | TRBV29-1 | CSVGPDRALAKNIQYF | TGCAGCGTTGGCCCCGACAGGGCGCTAGCCAAAAACATTCAGTACTTC